These T cell receptor beta chains were read from a single sample in a study of tumor-infiltrating lymphocytes in primary liver carcinoma. Via MiXCR, TCRdb re-called the multiplex PCR reads, giving one row per CDR3 protein. This table holds 250,000 to 350,000 distinct CDR3 sequences, almost 60% found once. Sequenced input: peripheral blood. These TCRs come from a woman between 25 and 40 years old with primary liver carcinoma and hepatitis B virus infection. CDR3s include the opening cysteine and the closing phenylalanine or tryptophan. D genes are given only for firm matches. Not every row has a clone size; where given, it reads once, few, many or a size class.

j_call	clone_size	d_call	v_call	cdr3_aa	cdr3_nt
TRBJ2-2	medium-sized	TRBD1	TRBV11-2	CASSSGQGNTGELFF	TGTGCCAGCAGCTCCGGACAGGGGAACACCGGGGAGCTGTTTTTT
TRBJ2-5	few	NA	TRBV10-3	CAIRDTPNQETQYF	TGTGCCATCCGGGACACACCTAATCAAGAGACCCAGTACTTC
TRBJ1-1	NA	NA	TRBV6-5	CAGSCPGTEAFF	TGTGCCGGCAGTTGCCCCGGGACAGAAGCTTTCTTT
TRBJ1-6	NA	NA	TRBV5-1	CASSTNLDRNSPLHF	TGCGCCAGCAGCACCAACCTCGATCGGAATTCACCCCTCCACTTT
TRBJ2-7	many	NA	TRBV11-2	CASRSSSSYEQYF	TGTGCCAGCAGATCTAGCAGCTCGTACGAGCAGTACTTC
TRBJ2-3	NA	NA	TRBV11-2	CASSLAANIGTQYF	TGTGCCAGCAGCTTAGCGGCTAACATAGGTACGCAGTATTTT
TRBJ2-1	few	NA	TRBV12-3/TRBV12-4	CASSSKGLGYNEQFF	TGTGCCAGCAGTTCGAAGGGACTGGGCTACAATGAGCAGTTCTTC
TRBJ2-2	NA	NA	TRBV6-5	CASSPLVPPPFGELFF	TGTGCCAGCAGTCCTCTAGTCCCCCCCCCTTTCGGGGAGCTGTTTTTT
TRBJ1-1	few	TRBD1	TRBV4-2	CASSQVGQDTEAFF	TGTGCCAGCAGCCAAGTAGGACAGGACACTGAAGCTTTCTTT
TRBJ1-3	few	NA	TRBV5-1	CASSLDPRGAGGNTIYF	TGCGCCAGCAGCTTGGACCCCAGGGGCGCGGGAGGAAACACCATATATTTT
TRBJ2-1	NA	NA	TRBV4-1	CASGQDLYNEQFF	TGCGCCAGCGGTCAAGATCTCTACAATGAGCAGTTCTTC
TRBJ2-7	NA	TRBD2	TRBV4-1	CASSHSTSGSHEQYF	TGCGCCAGCAGCCACTCGACTAGCGGGAGCCACGAGCAGTACTTC
TRBJ2-5	few	TRBD2	TRBV10-3	CAISALGSGTETQYF	TGTGCCATCAGTGCTCTGGGTAGCGGGACTGAGACCCAGTACTTC
TRBJ2-1	many	NA	TRBV10-3	CAISESSYNEQFF	TGTGCCATCAGTGAGAGCTCCTACAATGAGCAGTTCTTC
TRBJ2-3	NA	TRBD2	TRBV7-9	CASGPSTAAGGPVDTQYF	TGTGCCAGCGGCCCATCAACGGCAGCGGGAGGCCCGGTAGATACGCAGTATTTT
TRBJ2-2	NA	NA	TRBV12-3/TRBV12-4	CASSLNRRELFF	TGTGCCAGCAGTTTGAATAGGAGGGAGCTGTTTTTT
TRBJ2-3	once	TRBD2	TRBV11-2	CASSLAPAGGTDTQYF	TGTGCCAGCAGCTTGGCACCAGCGGGGGGCACAGATACCCAGTATTTT
TRBJ2-7	NA	TRBD2	TRBV7-8	CASSLAILTSGRGYEQYF	TGTGCCAGCAGCTTAGCCATTTTGACTAGCGGGAGAGGTTATGAGCAGTACTTC
TRBJ2-1	NA	TRBD2	TRBV5-1	CASSLGAGGLYNEQFF	TGCGCCAGCAGCTTGGGAGCGGGAGGCCTCTACAATGAGCAGTTCTTC
TRBJ1-1	NA	NA	TRBV6-1	CFSSDSVNTEAFF	TGTTTCAGCAGCGACAGCGTTAACACTGAAGCTTTCTTT
TRBJ2-2	few	NA	TRBV4-3	CASSQESNTGELFF	TGCGCCAGCAGCCAAGAATCGAACACCGGGGAGCTGTTTTTT
TRBJ1-5	few	NA	TRBV6-2/TRBV6-3	CASNRVDGSNQPQHF	TGTGCCAGCAACCGCGTGGACGGAAGCAATCAGCCCCAGCATTTT
TRBJ2-7	NA	NA	TRBV6-5	CASSYSNRNYEQYF	TGTGCCAGCAGTTACTCGAACAGGAACTACGAGCAGTACTTC
TRBJ2-7	NA	TRBD2	TRBV6-2/TRBV6-3	CASRSLRDYTYEQYF	TGTGCCAGCAGGTCTCTCCGGGACTACACTTACGAGCAGTATTTC
TRBJ2-1	once	TRBD2	TRBV6-1	CASRSGGLNNEQFF	TGTGCCAGCAGATCGGGAGGGCTAAACAATGAGCAGTTCTTC
TRBJ2-3	few	TRBD1	TRBV12-3/TRBV12-4	CASSSGQGASDTQYF	TGTGCCAGCAGTTCGGGACAGGGGGCCTCAGATACGCAGTATTTT
TRBJ2-2	NA	NA	TRBV7-9	CASSWRVDTGELFF	TGTGCCAGCAGTTGGCGAGTGGACACCGGGGAGCTGTTTTTT
TRBJ2-1	NA	TRBD2	TRBV6-5	CDSSYLGLAGGYNEQLF	TGTGACAGCAGTTACTTAGGACTAGCGGGAGGATACAATGAGCAGTTGTTC
TRBJ1-5	NA	NA	TRBV18	CASSPQLSYSNQPQHF	TGTGCCAGCTCACCACAGCTCAGTTATAGCAATCAGCCCCAGCATTTT
TRBJ2-1	many	NA	TRBV29-1	CSVRGWLPAYNEQFF	TGCAGCGTTCGAGGGTGGCTCCCGGCCTACAATGAGCAGTTCTTC
TRBJ1-5	many	NA	TRBV6-5	CASSISSNQPQHF	TGTGCCAGCAGTATAAGTAGCAATCAGCCCCAGCATTTT
TRBJ2-3	NA	TRBD2	TRBV12-3/TRBV12-4	CTSRGLAGHTDTQYF	TGTACCAGCAGAGGACTAGCGGGTCACACAGATACGCAGTATTTT
TRBJ2-1	NA	NA	TRBV5-1	CASNLRAEGYEQFF	TGCGCCAGCAACCTGAGGGCGGAGGGGTATGAGCAGTTCTTC
TRBJ2-7	NA	NA	TRBV7-9	CASSSRGTYEQYF	TGTGCCAGCAGCTCCCGGGGGACCTACGAGCAGTACTTC
TRBJ1-2	many	NA	TRBV12-3/TRBV12-4	CASSPVSGQGGYTF	TGTGCCAGCAGTCCGGTATCAGGGCAGGGCGGCTACACCTTC
TRBJ2-2	NA	TRBD1	TRBV5-6	CASSVGDRAGEPFF	TGTGCCAGCAGCGTAGGGGACAGGGCCGGGGAGCCGTTTTTT
TRBJ2-1	NA	NA	TRBV10-3	CAIGRTDSYNEQFF	TGTGCCATCGGCCGGACGGATTCCTACAATGAGCAGTTCTTC
TRBJ2-7	NA	NA	TRBV5-4	CASSLGGAPYEQYF	TGTGCCAGCAGCTTGGGGGGGGCCCCCTACGAGCAGTACTTC
TRBJ1-1	many	TRBD1	TRBV11-2	CASSLNMAGGLNTEAFF	TGTGCCAGCAGCTTAAATATGGCAGGGGGCTTGAACACTGAAGCTTTCTTT
TRBJ2-3	NA	NA	TRBV12-5	CVSGLEGFTDTQYF	TGTGTTAGTGGTTTGGAGGGCTTCACAGATACGCAGTATTTT
TRBJ2-4	NA	NA	TRBV11-3	CVSSEFMAAPVKNIQYF	TGTGTCAGCAGCGAATTTATGGCGGCCCCAGTCAAAAACATTCAGTACTTC
TRBJ2-7	NA	NA	TRBV6-2/TRBV6-3	CASSLQESPYEQYF	TGTGCCAGCAGTTTGCAAGAGAGTCCCTACGAGCAGTACTTC
TRBJ1-6	once	NA	TRBV11-2	CAGSLVWGYSPLHF	TGTGCCGGCAGCTTAGTATGGGGATACTCACCCCTCCACTTT
TRBJ2-1	few	NA	TRBV6-1	CASSPRDWGVNEQFF	TGTGCCAGCAGTCCCCGGGATTGGGGGGTCAATGAGCAGTTCTTC
TRBJ1-5	NA	NA	TRBV20-1	CSAVQGSNQPQHF	TGCAGTGCCGTGCAGGGTAGCAATCAGCCCCAGCATTTT
TRBJ1-5	many	TRBD1	TRBV12-3/TRBV12-4	CASSVDRSGDQPQHF	TGTGCCAGCAGCGTGGACAGGTCTGGGGATCAGCCCCAGCATTTT
TRBJ2-5	many	NA	TRBV4-3	CASSQDPAQGAGTQYF	TGCGCCAGCAGCCAAGATCCGGCACAGGGCGCGGGGACCCAGTACTTC
TRBJ2-3	many	NA	TRBV29-1	CSARPERKQYF	TGCAGCGCTCGACCGGAGCGGAAGCAGTATTTT
TRBJ2-3	many	TRBD2	TRBV29-1	CSVVPSGVGVDTQYF	TGCAGCGTTGTTCCTAGCGGGGTTGGGGTAGATACGCAGTATTTT